This T cell receptor (beta chain) was captured in a study of control samples from healthy donors and cancer patients. Profiling relied on immunoSEQ multiplex PCR, and the TCRdb table lists in-frame clones only, not all of them. The sample contains under 55,000 clones, more than 85% of which appear only once. The CDR3 consists of 13 residues. Germline loops: CDR1 SNHLY, CDR2 FYNNEI. V was clipped by 5 bases and J by 7 bases; unmatched bases: 4. This rearrangement joins TRBV2 to TRBJ2-1; 8 bases line up with TRBD1. The sample taken for sequencing was PBMCs. The receptor comes from a woman aged 40-49 years with head and neck cancer. The CDR3 loop reads CASSNRQGNEQFF. For the CDR3, the DNA is TGTGCCAGCAGTAATCGACAGGGGAATGAGCAGTTCTTC.